These 19 T cell receptor beta chains originate from one sample sequenced in a study of T cell responses to AZD1222 COVID-19 vaccine. The assay was immunoSEQ multiplex PCR, and TCRdb's table has in-frame clones only and misses some. The sample has tens of thousands of clones, 90% seen once. Here the sequenced sample was peripheral blood, taken on day 0 of AZD1222 vaccination. The receptors were gathered from an adult in good health.

The chain employs TRBV2 and TRBJ1-3, with 7 bases that match TRBD1. Looked up from germline, CDR1 is SNHLY and CDR2 is FYNNEI. CDR3 length: 15 amino acids. The V segment lost 3 bases and the J segment 2 bases; nucleotides outside the gene matches: 4. CDR3 DNA sequence: TGTGCCAGCAGTGACGATAGGGGGCCTGGAAACACCATATATTTT. Protein sequence: CASSDDRGPGNTIYF.

The chain links TRBV7-3 to TRBJ2-2, with a weak D call TRBD1 (6 bases). This CDR3 has 16 amino acids. V was clipped by 5 bases and J by 4 bases, with 17 bases between them. Germline V gene lookup returns CDR1 SGHTA and CDR2 FQGTGA. The CDR3 is CASSANRVMGTGELFF. The CDR3 DNA reads TGTGCCAGCAGCGCGAACAGGGTGATGGGCACCGGGGAGCTGTTTTTT.

This rearrangement joins TRBV30 to TRBJ1-2; D gene ambiguous. The CDR3 runs to 11 residues. Between the trimmed V and J ends, which lost 0 bases and 8 bases, there was a span of 7 bases. CDR1 is GTSNPN, CDR2 SVGIG, per germline (reference sequence). This CDR3 reads CAWSVEVGYTF. The DNA for the CDR3 is TGTGCCTGGAGTGTAGAGGTGGGCTACACCTTC.

The genes are TRBV11-3 and TRBJ2-3, with D possibly called TRBD1 or TRBD2 (5 bases each). The V gene lost 3 bases and the J gene lost 0 bases, with 7 bases spanning the gap. CDR3 length: 14 amino acids. CDR1 and CDR2 from the germline V gene are SGHNT and YENEEA. The CDR3 nucleotides are TGTGCCAGCAGCTTCCGGGACAGCACAGATACGCAGTATTTT. It translates to CASSFRDSTDTQYF.

The chain recombines TRBV6-1 with TRBJ2-5; TRBD2 might be the D (5 bases). Germline loops: CDR1 MNHNS, CDR2 SASEGT. Trimming shortened V by 2 bases and J by 5 bases, and 9 bases separated the two germline ends. The length of the CDR3 is 13 residues. CDR3 nucleotide sequence: TGTGCCAGCAGTGAACAGCGGAGGGAGACCCAGTACTTC. Protein: CASSEQRRETQYF.

The chain couples TRBV7-2 to TRBJ2-7, with D hard to call. Trimming stripped 5 bases from V and 2 bases from J, with 13 bases between. CDR1 and CDR2 (germline): SGHTA, FQGNSA. CDR3 size: 14 residues. CDR3 sequence (DNA): TGTGCCAGCAGCCCCCGTTTTGGGGCCTACGAGCAGTACTTC. It yields the protein CASSPRFGAYEQYF.

The chain couples TRBV5-8 to TRBJ1-5; tentatively, D is TRBD1 (5 bases). The CDR3 extends over 12 amino acids. The germline gives CDR1 SGHTS, CDR2 YDEGEE. V lost 5 bases and J 8 bases, leaving 11 bases between the germline ends. The CDR3 loop reads CASSLGGEPQHF. In nucleotides, the CDR3 is TGTGCCAGCAGTCTTGGGGGTGAGCCCCAGCATTTT.

V is TRBV12-3 or TRBV12-4 and J is TRBJ1-2; D is undetermined. The V end lost 5 bases, the J end lost 5 bases, and 3 bases lay between the germline ends. The CDR3 loop spans 10 amino acids. The CDR3 bases are TGTGCCAGCAGTCAGTATGGCTACACCTTC. Residues: CASSQYGYTF.

This clone was found once. The CDR3 nucleotides read TGTGCCAGCTCTCTCGGACCCGGGGCCGATGAGCAGTTCTTC. Translation gives CASSLGPGADEQFF. The rearrangement links TRBV18 to TRBJ2-1, with D perhaps given as TRBD1 or TRBD2 (5 bases each). V shed 6 bases and J shed 8 bases, with 17 bases lying between them. This CDR3 contains 14 residues. Looked up from germline, CDR1 is KGHSH and CDR2 is LQKENI. The variable domain in full, completed from reference TRBV18 and TRBJ2-1, reads NAGVMQNPRHLVRRRGQEARLRCSPMKGHSHVYWYRQLPEEGLKFMVYLQKENIIDESGMPKERFSAEFPKEGPSILRIQQVVRGDSAAYFCASSLGPGADEQFFGPGTRLTVL.

This clone showed up just a few times. The chain has TRBV30 and TRBJ2-2; 8 bases align to TRBD2. This CDR3 has 15 residues. Germline CDR1 is GTSNPN and CDR2 is SVGIG (reference sequence). The V segment lost 2 bases and the J segment 3 bases; nucleotides outside the gene matches: 5. The CDR3 spells CAWSRGGGHTGELFF. The CDR3 nucleotides are TGTGCCTGGAGTCGGGGCGGGGGGCACACCGGGGAGCTGTTTTTT.

The V and J genes are TRBV24-1 and TRBJ1-2, with TRBD1 as a possible D gene (6 bases). The CDR3 length is 13 residues. V was cut by 6 bases and J by 6 bases, with 13 bases left in between. Germline CDR1 reads KGHDR; CDR2 reads SFDVKD. The CDR3 DNA follows: TGTGCCACCAGTCATGGGACAAGCGATGGCTACACCTTC. Translated: CATSHGTSDGYTF.

J is TRBJ1-3 and V is TRBV30, with D unresolved. V dropped 4 bases and J dropped 0 bases, with 13 bases sitting between them. Germline V lookup: CDR1 GTSNPN, CDR2 SVGIG (reference sequence). The CDR3 runs to 15 residues. CDR3: CAWTLGAHSGNTIYF. The CDR3 DNA reads TGTGCCTGGACTCTCGGCGCGCACTCTGGAAACACCATATATTTT.

V usage is TRBV11-3 and J usage is TRBJ2-3; D gene ambiguous. Trimming took 2 bases from V and 5 from J, leaving 8 bases between them. The CDR3 loop spans 13 amino acids. Germline assignment: CDR1 SGHNT and CDR2 YENEEA. CDR3 DNA sequence: TGTGCCAGCAGCTTATGGACCCAAGATACGCAGTATTTT. This encodes CASSLWTQDTQYF.

The gene calls are TRBV29-1 and TRBJ2-3, with TRBD1 as a possible D gene (5 bases). The CDR3 totals 16 residues. Germline CDR1 SQVTM, CDR2 ANQGSEA. V was trimmed by 6 bases and J by 4 bases, leaving 23 bases between them. CDR3 in DNA: TGCAGCGTGGGCCCTGCGGCGACAGTCGGCCCAGATACGCAGTATTTT. It is translated as CSVGPAATVGPDTQYF.

The J gene is TRBJ2-5, the V gene TRBV5-1, with unresolved D. Trimming stripped 5 bases from V and 2 bases from J, with 7 bases between. CDR3 length: 12 residues. From germline, CDR1 is SGHRS and CDR2 YFSETQ. CDR3 protein: CASSFLQETQYF. The CDR3 DNA is TGCGCCAGCAGTTTTTTACAAGAGACCCAGTACTTC.

The chain uses TRBV11-2 and TRBJ2-6, with D tentatively TRBD2 (5 bases). The CDR3 totals 16 residues. Germline CDR1 is SGHAT and CDR2 is FQNNGV. Trimming stripped 3 bases from V and 0 bases from J, with 9 bases between. CDR3 coding DNA: TGTGCCAGCAGCTTCGGGGAGAGCTCTGGGGCCAACGTCCTGACTTTC. The encoded protein is CASSFGESSGANVLTF. The complete variable domain, with remaining parts taken from reference TRBV11-2 and TRBJ2-6, reads EAGVAQSPRYKIIEKRQSVAFWCNPISGHATLYWYQQILGQGPKLLIQFQNNGVVDDSQLPKDRFSAERLKGVDSTLKIQPAKLEDSAVYLCASSFGESSGANVLTFGAGSRLTVL.

The CDR3 here is CASSLVLGQGSWHGYTF. The CDR3 DNA is TGTGCCAGCAGCTTAGTCCTAGGACAGGGGAGTTGGCATGGCTACACCTTC. J is TRBJ1-2 and V is TRBV7-2, with 9 positions matching TRBD1. With 1 base clipped from V and 6 bases from J, the junction kept 12 bases outside the gene matches. The CDR3 has 17 residues. CDR1 and CDR2 from the germline V gene are SGHTA and FQGNSA.

The chain links TRBV5-4 to TRBJ1-1, with 7 nucleotides matching TRBD1. The CDR3 extends over 14 amino acids. The germline CDR1 and CDR2 sequences are SGHNT and YYREEE (reference sequence). With 2 bases clipped from V and 1 base from J, the junction kept 2 bases outside the gene matches. The CDR3 loop is CASSLGGGNTEAFF. CDR3 coding DNA: TGTGCCAGCAGCTTAGGGGGCGGGAACACTGAAGCTTTCTTT.

The V call is TRBV30, the J call TRBJ1-4; weak D call: TRBD1 (6 bases). Germline V gives CDR1 GTSNPN, CDR2 SVGIG (reference sequence). The CDR3 is 14 amino acids. Between the trimmed V and J ends, which lost 3 bases and 5 bases, there was a span of 13 bases. This CDR3 reads CAWRSQGSNEKLFF. CDR3 in DNA: TGTGCCTGGAGATCGCAGGGGAGCAATGAAAAACTGTTTTTT.